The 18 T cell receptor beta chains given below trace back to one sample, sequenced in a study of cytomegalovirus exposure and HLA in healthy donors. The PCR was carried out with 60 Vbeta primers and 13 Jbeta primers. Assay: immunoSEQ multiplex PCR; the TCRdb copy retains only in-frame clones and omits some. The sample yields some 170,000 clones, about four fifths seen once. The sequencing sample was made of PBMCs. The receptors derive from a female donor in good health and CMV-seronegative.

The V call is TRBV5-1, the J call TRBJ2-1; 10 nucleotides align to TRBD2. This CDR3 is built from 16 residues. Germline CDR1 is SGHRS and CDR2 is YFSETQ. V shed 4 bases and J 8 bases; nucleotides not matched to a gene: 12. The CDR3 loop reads CASSPRLQRGGYEQFF. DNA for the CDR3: TGCGCCAGCAGCCCCAGACTACAGCGGGGGGGCTATGAGCAGTTCTTC.

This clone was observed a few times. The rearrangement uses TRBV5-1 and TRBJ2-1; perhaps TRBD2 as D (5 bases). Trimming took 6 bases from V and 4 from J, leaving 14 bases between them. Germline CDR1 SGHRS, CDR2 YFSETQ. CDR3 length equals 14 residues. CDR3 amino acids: CASTAGGLYNEQFF. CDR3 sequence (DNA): TGCGCCAGCACGGCGGGTGGACTTTACAATGAGCAGTTCTTC.

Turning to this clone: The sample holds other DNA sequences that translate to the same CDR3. The CDR3 loop is CASSVAAGGSYEQYF. CDR3 nucleotides: TGTGCCAGCAGCGTAGCTGCAGGGGGGTCCTACGAGCAGTACTTC. The chain couples TRBV9 to TRBJ2-7; D might be TRBD1 (7 bases). The CDR3 covers 15 residues. Trimming left V 0 bases short and J 1 base short, with 11 bases between. From germline, CDR1 is SGDLS and CDR2 YYNGEE.

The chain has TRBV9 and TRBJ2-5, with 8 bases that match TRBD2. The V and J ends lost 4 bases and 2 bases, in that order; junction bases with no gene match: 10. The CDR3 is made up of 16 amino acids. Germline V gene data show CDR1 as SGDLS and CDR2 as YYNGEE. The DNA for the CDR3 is TGTGCCAGCAGCTTTACTAGCGGAAATCAGCAAGAGACCCAGTACTTC. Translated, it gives CASSFTSGNQQETQYF.

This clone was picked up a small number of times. CDR3 DNA sequence: TGTGCCAGCAGCGTCCAGGGGGCTAGGACTGAAGCTTTCTTT. Translating it yields CASSVQGARTEAFF. V is TRBV9 and J is TRBJ1-1, with TRBD1 identical over 8 bases. From germline, CDR1 is SGDLS and CDR2 YYNGEE. There are 14 residues in the CDR3. J gave up 5 bases and V 2 bases, and 5 bases lay outside the gene matches.

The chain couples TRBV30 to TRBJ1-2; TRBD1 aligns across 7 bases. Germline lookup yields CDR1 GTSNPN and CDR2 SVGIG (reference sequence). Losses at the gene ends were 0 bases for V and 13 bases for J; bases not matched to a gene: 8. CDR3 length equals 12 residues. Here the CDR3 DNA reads TGTGCCTGGAGTGTCGGGACAGAGGGTAGCACCTTC. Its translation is CAWSVGTEGSTF.

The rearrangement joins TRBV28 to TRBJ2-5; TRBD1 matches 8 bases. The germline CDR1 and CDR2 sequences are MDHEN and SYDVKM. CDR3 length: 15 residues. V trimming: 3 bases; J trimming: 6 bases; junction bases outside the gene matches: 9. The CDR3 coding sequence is TGTGCCAGCAGTTTCGGGGGTGACAGGGGACAGACCCAGTACTTC. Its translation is CASSFGGDRGQTQYF.

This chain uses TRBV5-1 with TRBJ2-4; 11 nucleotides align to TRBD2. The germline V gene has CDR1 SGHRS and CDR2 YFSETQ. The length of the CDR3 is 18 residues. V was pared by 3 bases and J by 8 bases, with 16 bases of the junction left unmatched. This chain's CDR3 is CASSSGGLAGGSADIQYF. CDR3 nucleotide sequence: TGCGCCAGCAGCTCGGGGGGGCTAGCGGGGGGCTCCGCGGACATTCAGTACTTC.

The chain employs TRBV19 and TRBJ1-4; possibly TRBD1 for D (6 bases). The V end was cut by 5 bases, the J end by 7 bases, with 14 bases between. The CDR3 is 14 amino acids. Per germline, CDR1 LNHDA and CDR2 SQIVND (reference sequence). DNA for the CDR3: TGTGCCAGTAGTCGAGCAGGGACAACTGAAAAACTGTTTTTT. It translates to CASSRAGTTEKLFF.

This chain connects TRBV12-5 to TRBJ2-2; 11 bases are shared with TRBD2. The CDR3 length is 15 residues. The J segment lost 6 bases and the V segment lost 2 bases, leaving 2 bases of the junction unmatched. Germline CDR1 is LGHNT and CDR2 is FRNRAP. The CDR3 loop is CASGLISGRAGELFF. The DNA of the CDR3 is TGTGCTAGTGGTTTGATTAGCGGGAGGGCCGGGGAGCTGTTTTTT.

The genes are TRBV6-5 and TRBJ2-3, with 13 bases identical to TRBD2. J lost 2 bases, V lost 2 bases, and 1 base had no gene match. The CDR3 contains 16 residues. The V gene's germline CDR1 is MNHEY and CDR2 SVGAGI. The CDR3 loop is CASSYGLAGVTDTQYF. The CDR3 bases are TGTGCCAGCAGTTACGGACTAGCGGGAGTCACAGATACGCAGTATTTT.

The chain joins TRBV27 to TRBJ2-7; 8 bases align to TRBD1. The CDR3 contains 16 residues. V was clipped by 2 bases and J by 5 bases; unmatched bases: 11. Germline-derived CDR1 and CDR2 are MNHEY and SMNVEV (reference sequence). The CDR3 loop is CASSLRADRVRHEQYF. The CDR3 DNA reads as TGTGCCAGCAGTTTACGGGCGGACAGGGTGAGGCACGAGCAGTACTTC.

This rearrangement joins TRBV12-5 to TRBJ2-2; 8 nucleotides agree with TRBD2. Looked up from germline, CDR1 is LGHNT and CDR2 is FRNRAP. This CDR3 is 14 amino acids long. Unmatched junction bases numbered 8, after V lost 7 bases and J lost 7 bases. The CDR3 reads CASETGTSIGELFF. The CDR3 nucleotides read TGTGCTAGTGAGACCGGGACTAGTATCGGGGAGCTGTTTTTT.

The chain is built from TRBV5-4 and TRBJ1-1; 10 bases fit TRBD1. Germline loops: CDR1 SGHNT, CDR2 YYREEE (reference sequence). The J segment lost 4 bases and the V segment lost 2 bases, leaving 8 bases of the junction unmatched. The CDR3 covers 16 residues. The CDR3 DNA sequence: TGTGCCAGCAGCTTACTGACAGGGGGCGGTGGCACTGAAGCTTTCTTT. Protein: CASSLLTGGGGTEAFF. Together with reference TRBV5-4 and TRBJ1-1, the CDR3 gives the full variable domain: ETGVTQSPTHLIKTRGQQVTLRCSSQSGHNTVSWYQQALGQGPQFIFQYYREEENGRGNFPPRFSGLQFPNYSSELNVNALELDDSALYLCASSLLTGGGGTEAFFGQGTRLTVV.

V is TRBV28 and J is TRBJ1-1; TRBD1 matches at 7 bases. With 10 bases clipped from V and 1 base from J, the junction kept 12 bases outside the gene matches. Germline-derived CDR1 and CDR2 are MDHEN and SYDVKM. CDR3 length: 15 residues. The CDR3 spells CATRPTGVRNTEAFF. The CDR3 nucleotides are TGTGCCACTCGGCCTACAGGGGTAAGGAACACTGAAGCTTTCTTT.

The CDR3 reads CASSLYQGSSGNTIYF. CDR3 DNA: TGTGCCAGCAGCTTGTATCAGGGTAGCTCTGGAAACACCATATATTTT. J is TRBJ1-3 and V is TRBV5-4; TRBD1 is a possible D gene (5 bases). Deletions cut 1 base from V and 0 bases from J, with 11 bases between. CDR1 and CDR2 from the germline V gene are SGHNT and YYREEE (reference sequence). This CDR3 has 16 amino acids.

The CDR3 is CASRDRITYEQYF. In DNA, the CDR3 is TGTGCCAGCCGGGACAGGATCACCTACGAGCAGTACTTC. The rearrangement links TRBV27 to TRBJ2-5; TRBD1 agrees at 8 bases. The J call could be wrong; TRBJ2-7 is a better fit for the DNA end. This CDR3 has 13 residues. Germline V CDR1 and CDR2: MNHEY, SMNVEV (reference sequence).

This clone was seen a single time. In DNA form, the CDR3 reads TGTGCCAGCTCACCTGGGACAGGGGGGGTCGAGCAGTACTTC. Protein sequence: CASSPGTGGVEQYF. The chain has TRBV18 and TRBJ2-7; TRBD1 matches at 11 bases. J lost 6 bases, V lost 3 bases, and 4 bases had no gene match. The germline V gene encodes CDR1 KGHSH and CDR2 LQKENI. The length of the CDR3 is 14 residues.